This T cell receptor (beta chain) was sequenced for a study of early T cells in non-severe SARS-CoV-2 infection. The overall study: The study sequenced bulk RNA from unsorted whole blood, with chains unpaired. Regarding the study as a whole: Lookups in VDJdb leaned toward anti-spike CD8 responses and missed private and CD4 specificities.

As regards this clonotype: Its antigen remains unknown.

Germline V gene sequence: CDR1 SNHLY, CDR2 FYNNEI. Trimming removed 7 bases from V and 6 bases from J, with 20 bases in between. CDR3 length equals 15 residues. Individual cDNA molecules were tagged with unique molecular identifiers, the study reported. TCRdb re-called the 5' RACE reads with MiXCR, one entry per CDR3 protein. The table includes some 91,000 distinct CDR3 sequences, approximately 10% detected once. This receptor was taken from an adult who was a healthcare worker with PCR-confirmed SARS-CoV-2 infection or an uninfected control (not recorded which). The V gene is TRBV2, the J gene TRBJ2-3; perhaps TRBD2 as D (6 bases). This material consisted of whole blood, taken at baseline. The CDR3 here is CASKVRRDLGDTQYF. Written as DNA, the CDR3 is TGTGCCAGCAAAGTCAGGCGGGACCTAGGGGATACGCAGTATTTT. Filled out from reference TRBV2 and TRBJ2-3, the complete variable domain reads EPEVTQTPSHQVTQMGQEVILRCVPISNHLYFYWYRQILGQKVEFLVSFYNNEISEKSEIFDDQFSVERPDGSNFTLKIRSTKLEDSAMYFCASKVRRDLGDTQYFGPGTRLTVL.